This T cell receptor (beta chain) was identified in a study of T cell repertoires in cytomegalovirus infection. The sample holds a few counts of this clonotype. The antigen remains undetermined. TCRdb reprocessed the reads via MiXCR and lists one record per CDR3 protein. Here the sample spans roughly 860,000 distinct CDR3 sequences, less than 35% being singletons. The CDR3 length is 15 residues. Germline lookup yields CDR1 SGHTA and CDR2 FQGNSA. V lost 1 base to trimming and J lost 4 bases, with 11 bases between them. Sequenced material: cultured CD8+ T cells from PBMCs, taken from culture after CMV antigen stimulation. This chain links TRBV7-2 with TRBJ2-1; D uncertain. This receptor was identified in a human donor in good health (CMV status not recorded). Some clones in this sample may be carry-over from other donors' samples. The CDR3 sequence is CASSLDESGYNEQFF. DNA of the CDR3: TGTGCCAGCAGCTTAGACGAATCCGGTTACAATGAGCAGTTCTTC.